The 21 T cell receptor beta chains below come from one sample, sequenced in a study of CD8 T cells in Susac syndrome. The RNA input was about 0.5 to 1 ug, and it was reverse transcribed with random hexamers. TCRdb re-called the immunoSEQ multiplex PCR reads through MiXCR, storing one row per CDR3 protein. The sample includes under 200,000 distinct CDR3 sequences, around 94% of them seen just once. The sample comprised CD4+ T cells from PBMCs. The receptors come from a human donor in good health.

This chain joins TRBV20-1 and TRBJ2-3; D may be TRBD1 (6 bases). The CDR3 length is 14 residues. V lost 5 bases and J 3 bases, leaving 15 bases between the germline ends. CDR1 and CDR2 from the germline V gene are DFQATT and SNEGSKA (reference sequence). DNA for the CDR3: TGCAGTGCTCCTCGCCAGGGGTATACAGATACGCAGTATTTT. It is translated as CSAPRQGYTDTQYF.

The chain combines TRBV29-1 with TRBJ1-5; D is unclear. Deletions cut 4 bases from V and 1 base from J, with 11 bases between. CDR3 length: 14 amino acids. Germline CDR1 SQVTM, CDR2 ANQGSEA. CDR3 sequence: CSVAGVGSNQPQHF. The DNA of the CDR3 is TGCAGCGTTGCCGGGGTGGGCAGCAATCAGCCCCAGCATTTT.

This clonotype occurred a few times. The rearrangement uses TRBV6-2 or TRBV6-3 and TRBJ1-1, with D unclear. Germline-derived CDR1 and CDR2 are MNHEY and SVGEGT. The CDR3 loop spans 11 amino acids. Deletions cut 3 bases from V and 10 bases from J, with 9 bases between. The chain's CDR3 is CASSYRLRAFF. The DNA for the CDR3 is TGTGCCAGCAGTTATCGACTTAGAGCTTTCTTT.

The chain carries TRBV20-1 and TRBJ2-5; D possibly corresponds to TRBD2 (5 bases). V was shortened by 1 base and J by 5 bases, with 14 bases between the two germline ends. There are 14 residues in the CDR3. Per germline, CDR1 DFQATT and CDR2 SNEGSKA (reference sequence). CDR3 in DNA: TGCAGTGCTAGAGCCCTTAGCGTCGGCGAGACCCAGTACTTC. Translated: CSARALSVGETQYF.

The chain combines TRBV18 with TRBJ2-1; D is undetermined. The CDR3 sequence is 13 residues long. Germline loops: CDR1 KGHSH, CDR2 LQKENI. Deletions cut 2 bases from V and 10 bases from J, with 12 bases between. DNA of the CDR3: TGTGCCAGCTCACCATGGAGTGACCCGGAGCAGTTCTTC. This translates into CASSPWSDPEQFF.

This sequence joins TRBV11-3 and TRBJ2-2; D is possibly TRBD1 (6 bases). Germline V CDR1 and CDR2: SGHNT, YENEEA. The CDR3 runs 18 residues. V dropped 1 base and J dropped 0 bases, with 15 bases sitting between them. This chain's CDR3 is CASSLGRWDTANTGELFF. The CDR3 nucleotides are TGTGCCAGCAGCTTAGGAAGATGGGACACCGCGAACACCGGGGAGCTGTTTTTT.

This clonotype showed up just once. The rearrangement joins TRBV27 to TRBJ1-2; perhaps TRBD1 as D (6 bases). The CDR3 is made up of 14 amino acids. Germline V lookup: CDR1 MNHEY, CDR2 SMNVEV (reference sequence). The V end lost 6 bases, the J end lost 4 bases, and 15 bases lay between the germline ends. As DNA, the CDR3 is TGTGCCAGCAGATCTAAAACAGGGTCCTATGGCTACACCTTC. It specifies CASRSKTGSYGYTF.

The rearrangement links TRBV20-1 to TRBJ1-4, with no clear D. V shed 6 bases and J shed 0 bases, with 8 bases lying between them. CDR1 is DFQATT and CDR2 is SNEGSKA in the germline V gene (reference sequence). The CDR3 loop spans 13 amino acids. Here the CDR3 DNA reads TGCAGTGCCAGAACTGCAACTAATGAAAAACTGTTTTTT. The encoded protein is CSARTATNEKLFF.

The rearrangement uses TRBV12-3 or TRBV12-4 and TRBJ1-5; TRBD1 matches 9 bases. This CDR3 has 16 residues. Trimming at V came to 5 bases and at J to 3 bases, leaving 8 bases not matched to a gene. The CDR3 is CASSPAGQGSNQPQHF. CDR3 DNA: TGTGCCAGCAGTCCAGCCGGACAGGGGTCCAATCAGCCCCAGCATTTT.

This chain uses TRBV7-3 with TRBJ1-6; no firm D call. The CDR3 totals 13 residues. V dropped 3 bases and J dropped 8 bases, with 8 bases sitting between them. Germline V gene data show CDR1 as SGHTA and CDR2 as FQGTGA. CDR3 loop: CASSFAPDSPLHF. The CDR3 DNA reads as TGTGCCAGCAGCTTTGCCCCTGATTCACCCCTCCACTTT. The full variable domain, rest sourced from reference TRBV7-3 and TRBJ1-6, is GAGVSQTPSNKVTEKGKYVELRCDPISGHTALYWYRQSLGQGPEFLIYFQGTGAADDSGLPNDRFFAVRPEGSVSTLKIQRTERGDSAVYLCASSFAPDSPLHFGNGTRLTVT.

The chain links TRBV7-9 to TRBJ2-1, with 11 nucleotides matching TRBD2. Germline V lookup: CDR1 SEHNR, CDR2 FQNEAQ (reference sequence). V gave up 6 bases and J gave up 0 bases; unmatched junction bases: 1. This CDR3 is 15 amino acids long. DNA for the CDR3: TGTGCCAGCAGGACTAGCGGGGCCTCCTACAATGAGCAGTTCTTC. This sequence encodes CASRTSGASYNEQFF.

The chain has TRBV28 and TRBJ2-3, with 7 bases aligning to TRBD2. The J segment lost 2 bases and the V segment lost 7 bases, leaving 9 bases of the junction unmatched. The germline CDR1 and CDR2 sequences are MDHEN and SYDVKM. This CDR3 is 15 amino acids long. CDR3 protein: CASIQRGDPTDTQYF. Here the CDR3 DNA reads TGTGCCAGCATCCAGCGGGGTGACCCCACAGATACGCAGTATTTT.

The chain has TRBV6-2 or TRBV6-3 and TRBJ2-5; TRBD2 matches at 11 bases. The CDR3 extends over 17 amino acids. The V gene end was trimmed by 5 bases and the J gene end by 1 base; junction bases not matched to a gene: 9. From germline, CDR1 is MNHEY and CDR2 SVGEGT. Here the CDR3 DNA reads TGTGCCAGCAGTGCCCTTACTAGCGGGGGACGCCAAGAGACCCAGTACTTC. This translates into CASSALTSGGRQETQYF.

This chain joins TRBV9 and TRBJ2-5, with D maybe TRBD1 (6 bases). CDR1 and CDR2 (germline): SGDLS, YYNGEE. CDR3 length equals 15 residues. Trimming took off 2 bases at V and 3 bases at J, with 14 bases between the two ends. CDR3 loop: CASSVFTGPEETQYF. The CDR3 bases are TGTGCCAGCAGCGTCTTCACAGGGCCAGAAGAGACCCAGTACTTC. Combining the CDR3 with reference TRBV9 and TRBJ2-5 gives the whole variable domain DSGVTQTPKHLITATGQRVTLRCSPRSGDLSVYWYQQSLDQGLQFLIQYYNGEERAKGNILERFSAQQFPDLHSELNLSSLELGDSALYFCASSVFTGPEETQYFGPGTRLLVL.

The chain joins TRBV5-6 to TRBJ2-7; possibly TRBD1 for D (5 bases). CDR1 SGHDT and CDR2 YYEEEE come from the germline V gene. V was shortened by 0 bases and J by 7 bases, with 11 bases between the two germline ends. The CDR3 is 13 residues long. The CDR3 reads CASSLAADKEQYF. The CDR3 bases are TGTGCCAGCAGCTTGGCGGCGGACAAGGAGCAGTACTTC.

The chain couples TRBV20-1 to TRBJ1-5, with no clear D. This CDR3 region has 13 residues. The V end lost 5 bases, the J end lost 0 bases, and 8 bases lay between the germline ends. CDR1 and CDR2 from the germline V gene are DFQATT and SNEGSKA (reference sequence). The CDR3 loop reads CSAAGYSNQPQHF. CDR3 DNA sequence: TGCAGTGCTGCAGGTTATAGCAATCAGCCCCAGCATTTT.

J is TRBJ1-2 and V is TRBV29-1; a weak D match, TRBD1 (5 bases). From germline, CDR1 is SQVTM and CDR2 ANQGSEA. Trimming pared 6 bases from V and 4 bases from J, leaving 18 bases between. The CDR3 covers 14 residues. The CDR3 sequence: CSVGIQGAGYGYTF. In DNA form, the CDR3 reads TGCAGCGTGGGAATTCAGGGCGCGGGCTATGGCTACACCTTC.

This chain links TRBV20-1 with TRBJ2-7, with D perhaps TRBD1 (5 bases). Germline V gives CDR1 DFQATT, CDR2 SNEGSKA (reference sequence). Trimming left V 0 bases short and J 1 base short, with 10 bases between. This CDR3 comprises 14 residues. The CDR3 loop is CSARDLKGSYEQYF. In DNA, the CDR3 is TGCAGTGCTAGAGATCTTAAGGGGTCCTACGAGCAGTACTTC.

The genes are TRBV6-6 and TRBJ2-5; tentatively, D is TRBD2 (6 bases). The V end lost 2 bases, the J end lost 6 bases, and 19 bases lay between the germline ends. CDR1 and CDR2 from the germline V gene are MNHNY and SVGAGI (reference sequence). This CDR3 contains 16 residues. CDR3 nucleotide sequence: TGTGCCAGCAGTTACGTGGAGGGGCGAAGGCAAAAGACCCAGTACTTC. Translation gives CASSYVEGRRQKTQYF.

The V gene is TRBV3-1, the J gene TRBJ1-5; D is uncertain. V was trimmed by 6 bases and J by 3 bases, leaving 18 bases between them. The CDR3 totals 16 residues. Per germline, CDR1 LGHDT and CDR2 YNNKEL (reference sequence). CDR3 nucleotide sequence: TGTGCCAGCAGACATACACGGGAAACCAACAATCAGCCCCAGCATTTT. Encoded protein: CASRHTRETNNQPQHF.

The V call is TRBV28, the J call TRBJ2-7; 10 bases line up with TRBD2. The CDR3 consists of 15 residues. The V gene's germline CDR1 is MDHEN and CDR2 SYDVKM. With 4 bases clipped from V and 5 bases from J, the junction kept 8 bases outside the gene matches. The CDR3 region is CASSSHTGTSDEQYF. The CDR3, as DNA: TGTGCCAGCAGTTCCCATACTGGGACTAGCGACGAGCAGTACTTC.